Below are 4 T cell receptor beta chains sequenced from a single sample in a study of T cells after yellow fever vaccination. MiXCR was run by TCRdb on the 5' RACE reads, yielding one entry per CDR3 protein. The data hold 310,000 or so distinct CDR3 sequences, with around 6.8% observed a single time. The sequences come from PBMCs, collected roughly 47 days after the first yellow fever vaccination. The source of these receptors is a young man who received the YFV17D yellow fever vaccine.

This clonotype was picked up many times. The J gene is TRBJ1-1, the V gene TRBV11-2; possibly TRBD1 for D (5 bases). This CDR3 has 17 residues. Germline V lookup: CDR1 SGHAT, CDR2 FQNNGV. The V end lost 1 base, the J end lost 1 base, and 16 bases lay between the germline ends. The CDR3 coding sequence is TGTGCCAGCAGCTTAGTGAAGGGACCAAGGAGGAACACTGAAGCTTTCTTT. This gives the protein CASSLVKGPRRNTEAFF.

This clonotype has only a few counts. The chain combines TRBV2 with TRBJ2-7, with D unresolved. Germline CDR1 is SNHLY and CDR2 is FYNNEI. This CDR3 has 18 residues. Trimming stripped 0 bases from V and 3 bases from J, with 21 bases between. In DNA form, the CDR3 reads TGTGCCAGCAGTGAAGCTGAAGGGATCCCCCTAAATATCTACGAGCAGTACTTC. Translating it yields CASSEAEGIPLNIYEQYF.

This clonotype was counted only a few times. This chain uses TRBV4-1 with TRBJ2-3, with D possibly matching TRBD1 (6 bases). Trimming shortened V by 0 bases and J by 4 bases, and 14 bases separated the two germline ends. The CDR3 is 16 residues long. Germline V gene data show CDR1 as MGHRA and CDR2 as YSYEKL. DNA for the CDR3: TGCGCCAGCAGCCAAGATCACAGGGATCAGGCAGATACGCAGTATTTT. Its translation is CASSQDHRDQADTQYF.

This clonotype has more than one count but fewer than ten. The chain couples TRBV9 to TRBJ2-3; the D call may be TRBD1 or TRBD2 (5 bases each). Germline V CDR1 and CDR2: SGDLS, YYNGEE. V lost 3 bases to trimming and J lost 6 bases, with 14 bases between them. The CDR3 has 14 residues. CDR3 in amino acids: CASSAGTPLDTQYF. DNA of the CDR3: TGTGCCAGCAGCGCAGGGACCCCCCTGGATACGCAGTATTTT.